A selection of T cell receptor beta chains follows, all from one sample in a study of T-cell reconstitution after alpha-beta-depleted transplantation in children. Each CDR3 protein is one row after TCRdb ran MiXCR on the PCR reads. Counted here are hundreds of thousands of distinct CDR3 sequences, 32% occurring once; the ten biggest clones make up 2% to 3%. Sequencing was performed on PBMCs from the stem cell graft donor, taken from the stem cell graft. Receptors originate from a human donor who donated a stem cell graft to a child with aplastic anemia. Each CDR3 is given with its conserved first and last residue. Fields, in order: clone size, J gene, D gene, V gene, CDR3 DNA, CDR3 protein. The D gene is left open where the match is weak. Clone size is not always given. Where it is, it says once, few, many or a class for expanded clones.

abundance: few
j_gene: TRBJ2-3
d_gene: TRBD2
v_gene: TRBV5-1
CDR3nt: TGCGCCAGCAGCCCCGGGACTAGCGTGCAGTTAATAGATACGCAGTATTTT
CDR3aa: CASSPGTSVQLIDTQYF

abundance: .
j_gene: TRBJ2-1
d_gene: TRBD2
v_gene: TRBV6-1
CDR3nt: TGTGCCAGCAGTCCCGGGACTACATTCTACAATGAGCAGTTCTTC
CDR3aa: CASSPGTTFYNEQFF

abundance: few
j_gene: TRBJ2-1
d_gene: .
v_gene: TRBV30
CDR3nt: TGTGCCTGGAGTCGGGACGAGATGGACAATGAGCAGTTCTTC
CDR3aa: CAWSRDEMDNEQFF

abundance: few
j_gene: TRBJ1-2
d_gene: .
v_gene: TRBV7-2
CDR3nt: TGTGCCAGCAGCTTTTCTCATAACTATGGCTACACCTTC
CDR3aa: CASSFSHNYGYTF

abundance: .
j_gene: TRBJ2-2
d_gene: .
v_gene: TRBV6-1
CDR3nt: TGTGCCAGCAGATCCGCCGGACAGTCCACCGGGGAGCTGTTTTTT
CDR3aa: CASRSAGQSTGELFF

abundance: few
j_gene: TRBJ2-3
d_gene: .
v_gene: TRBV9
CDR3nt: TGTGCCAGCAGCGTAGGGTACACAGATACGCAGTATTTT
CDR3aa: CASSVGYTDTQYF

abundance: .
j_gene: TRBJ1-1
d_gene: TRBD1
v_gene: TRBV20-1
CDR3nt: TGCAGTGCTAGGCAGGGGGCAGACACTGAAGCTTTCTTT
CDR3aa: CSARQGADTEAFF

abundance: .
j_gene: TRBJ1-2
d_gene: .
v_gene: TRBV2
CDR3nt: TGTGCCAGCAGTGTTGGCAGGGAAGATGGCTACACCTTC
CDR3aa: CASSVGREDGYTF

abundance: .
j_gene: TRBJ1-5
d_gene: .
v_gene: TRBV2
CDR3nt: TGTGCCTGGGGGGAAGTTGGCCGACAGCCCCAGCATTTT
CDR3aa: CAWGEVGRQPQHF

abundance: .
j_gene: TRBJ2-3
d_gene: .
v_gene: TRBV10-3
CDR3nt: TGTGCCATCAGCATACAGGGATCGATTAGCACAGATACGCAGTATTTT
CDR3aa: CAISIQGSISTDTQYF

abundance: few
j_gene: TRBJ2-5
d_gene: TRBD2
v_gene: TRBV20-1
CDR3nt: TGCAGTGCTAGAGTACAGGGGCTAGCGGGAAGGGAGACCCAGTACTTC
CDR3aa: CSARVQGLAGRETQYF

abundance: once
j_gene: TRBJ2-5
d_gene: .
v_gene: TRBV20-1
CDR3nt: TGCAGTGCTAGAAGGGGGGGAGGCGGATGGCAAGAGACCCAGTACTTC
CDR3aa: CSARRGGGGWQETQYF

abundance: few
j_gene: TRBJ2-2
d_gene: .
v_gene: TRBV29-1
CDR3nt: TGCAGCGTCATAGGCCCAACCGGGGAGCTGTTTTTT
CDR3aa: CSVIGPTGELFF